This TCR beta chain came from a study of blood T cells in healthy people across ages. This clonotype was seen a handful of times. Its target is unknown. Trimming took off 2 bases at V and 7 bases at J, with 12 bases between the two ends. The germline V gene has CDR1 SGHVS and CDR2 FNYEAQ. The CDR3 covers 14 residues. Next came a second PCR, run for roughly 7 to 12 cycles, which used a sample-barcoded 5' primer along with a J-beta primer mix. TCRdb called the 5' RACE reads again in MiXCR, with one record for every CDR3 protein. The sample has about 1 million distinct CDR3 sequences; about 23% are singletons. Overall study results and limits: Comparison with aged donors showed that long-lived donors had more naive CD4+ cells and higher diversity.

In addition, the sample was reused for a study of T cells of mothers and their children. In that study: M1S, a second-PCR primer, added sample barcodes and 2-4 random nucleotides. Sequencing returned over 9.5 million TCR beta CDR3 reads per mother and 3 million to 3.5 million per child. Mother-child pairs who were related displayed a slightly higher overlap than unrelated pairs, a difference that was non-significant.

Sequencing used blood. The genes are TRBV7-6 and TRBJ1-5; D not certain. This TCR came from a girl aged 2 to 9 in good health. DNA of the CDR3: TGTGCCAGCAGCTTATACCCGGAGAGGCAGCCCCAGCATTTT. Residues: CASSLYPERQPQHF.